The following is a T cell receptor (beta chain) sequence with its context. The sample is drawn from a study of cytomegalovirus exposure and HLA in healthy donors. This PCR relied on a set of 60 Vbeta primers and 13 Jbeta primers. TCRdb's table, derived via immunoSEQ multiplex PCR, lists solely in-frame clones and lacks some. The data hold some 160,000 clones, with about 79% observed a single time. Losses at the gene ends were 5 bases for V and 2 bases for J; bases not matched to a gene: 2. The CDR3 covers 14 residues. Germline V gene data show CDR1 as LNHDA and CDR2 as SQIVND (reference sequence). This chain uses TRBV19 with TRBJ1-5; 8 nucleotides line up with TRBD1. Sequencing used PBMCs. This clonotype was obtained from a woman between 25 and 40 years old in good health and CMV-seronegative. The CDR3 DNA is TGTGCCAGTAGTTGGGGACAGGGCAATCAGCCCCAGCATTTT. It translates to CASSWGQGNQPQHF.